This T cell receptor beta chain derives from a study of graft-versus-host responses after intestinal transplantation. Study-wide background: Multivisceral, liver-intestinal, or isolated intestinal grafts were transplanted into recipients. Anti-thymocyte globulin was used for induction in all recipients, who then took tacrolimus and steroids for roughly three years. Study-wide points: Recipient marrow showed GvH clones, some seen first in ileum or blood.

Looked up from germline, CDR1 is PRHDT and CDR2 is FYEKMQ (reference sequence). The CDR3 has 15 amino acids. V lost 5 bases, J lost 4 bases, and 9 bases stayed unmatched. Only in-frame clones appear in the TCRdb table, and some are missing; sequencing was by immunoSEQ multiplex PCR. The table includes around 96,000 clones, 92% detected once. As regards this clone: Its specificity is not known.

Sequences were derived from unstimulated CD4+ T cells sorted from spleen or lymph node cells, sampled before intestinal transplant. V is TRBV13 and J is TRBJ2-5; 8 nucleotides align to TRBD1. This clonotype originated in a human donor who received an intestinal transplant. This CDR3 is CASSTDRGGGETQYF. The CDR3, as DNA: TGTGCCAGCAGCACCGACAGGGGTGGAGGAGAGACCCAGTACTTC.